What follows describes a single TCR beta chain. The antigen it recognizes is unknown. Base qualities are not at hand, and no much larger clone is one base apart. The data originate from a study of shared clonotypes between healthy human individuals (dated by TCRdb to the early 2020s). For context, the study as a whole: Two women and a few men aged 18 to 49 years were included in the cohort. The study deeply sequenced blood TCR repertoires of about five healthy adults to estimate repertoire size and the extent of clonotype sharing between individuals. Per donor, leukapheresis produced somewhere between about 0.8 and 9 billion PBMCs. Libraries were prepared and TCR repertoires were sequenced by different laboratories using diverse techniques, in order to increase sequencing depth and limit assay-specific biases. General findings and caveats noted by the study authors: Because the study included only a small number of donors, the genetic and exposure-history diversity represented was limited. Sampling was restricted to blood, and TCR repertoires in tissue are likely to differ from TCR repertoires in blood. Based on pairwise subsampling, the degree of clonotype sharing among donors was expected to be affected by sequencing depth.

The donors were healthy, HIV-negative adults who had no recently reported acute infections or vaccinations. Only Caucasian adults living in Nashville, Tennessee, USA were represented among the donors. For unsorted samples, some 90 million PBMCs were counted and genomic DNA was extracted with the QIAamp DNA Blood Mini kit. After blood collection by leukapheresis, PBMCs were isolated using Ficoll-Histopaque density gradient centrifugation and then cryopreserved in the vapor phase of liquid nitrogen. The germline V gene (reference sequence) yields SGHNT for CDR1 and YYREEE for CDR2. The CDR3 goes from the cysteine to the phenylalanine over 16 residues. The DNA shown is the 48-base CDR3, in frame from base 1. Here V drops 0 bases and J drops 0 bases, and the junction holds 4 bases not matched to any gene. Using the deep immunoSEQ assay, multiplex PCR amplified TCR CDR3 regions from genomic DNA. For each cell subset, the extracted genomic DNA was distributed evenly across all wells of several immunoSEQ 96-well plates, and each plate served as one replicate. Each replicate PCR for unsorted PBMC received around 330 ng genomic DNA, equal to approximately 30,000 T cell genomes. Unsorted PBMC genomic DNA was sequenced across ten immunoSEQ deep assay plates. Purified libraries were quantified with a Qubit 3.0 fluorometer, sized on a Bioanalyzer 2100, and re-quantified with the KAPA Library Quantification kit. Every immunoSEQ 96-well plate was sequenced on a separate single-read 150-cycle Illumina NextSeq 550 flow cell. From the authors' description of their analysis: Because the immunoSEQ output included only junctional sequences and no quality scores, the filtering could not be the same as the filtering used for full-length reads. Sequences were annotated with PyIR, a Python wrapper for IgBLAST v1.9, using IMGT germline references to assign V/J genes and CDR3. Reads with weak V/J assignments (E-value above 1e-6), missing CDR3, stop codons, out-of-frame junctions, or ambiguous translated residues were removed. V3J clonotypes were defined by identical inferred V gene, J gene, and CDR3 amino acid sequence. Percentage overlap between repertoires was calculated by dividing the number of shared unique clonotypes by the size of the smaller repertoire. Three approaches were used to assess repertoire richness: RTK rarefaction, the Chao1 estimator, and Recon v2.1 estimates of unobserved clonotypes. As stored in TCRdb, this immuneACCESS dataset retains in-frame rearrangements with V and J assigned. A fraction of the clones does not appear; measured against another copy, unresolved V genes explain less than half of the discrepancy, and the remainder lacks a known reason. The V and J calls and the clone size are those of that table, but D and trimming were determined from the DNA. The sample yields 470,000 or so clones; over 70% were counted once. The ten largest account for roughly 13% of the sample.

This receptor was identified in a woman aged 40 to 49 in good health. Some clones in this sample may be carry-over from other donors' samples. The rearrangement combines TRBV5-4 with TRBJ2-3, with 7 central nucleotides matching TRBD2. Sequences were obtained from PBMCs. The CDR3 loop reads CASSLEGGRSTDTQYF. The nucleotides are TGTGCCAGCAGCTTGGAGGGCGGGAGAAGCACAGATACGCAGTATTTT. The entire variable domain, with the stretches around the CDR3 drawn from the reference TRBV5-4 and TRBJ2-3 proteins, is ETGVTQSPTHLIKTRGQQVTLRCSSQSGHNTVSWYQQALGQGPQFIFQYYREEENGRGNFPPRFSGLQFPNYSSELNVNALELDDSALYLCASSLEGGRSTDTQYFGPGTRLTVL.